This is a list of T cell receptor beta chains from one sample in a study of T cells in localized non-small cell lung cancer. Sequencing was performed with immunoSEQ multiplex PCR; in TCRdb, only in-frame clones are kept and a portion is missing. The repertoire holds 70,000 to 80,000 clones, with more than 70% as singletons. The source material was peripheral blood, sampled before any cancer treatment. The source is a woman aged 35-70 years with stage I squamous cell lung carcinoma. Each CDR3 is given with its conserved first and last residue. D genes are given only for firm matches.

V,D,J,CDR3
TRBV6-5,.,TRBJ1-2,CASSSFLGGYTF
TRBV6-6,TRBD1,TRBJ2-2,CASRQTRDSNTGELFF
TRBV10-3,.,TRBJ1-2,CAISGAPTGSYGYTF
TRBV27,.,TRBJ1-3,CASSREGSGNTIYF
TRBV30,.,TRBJ1-1,CAWDKGGRGTEAFF
TRBV10-3,TRBD2,TRBJ2-2,CAIRTSGATNTGELFF
TRBV6-7,TRBD2,TRBJ2-2,CASSYSLGLAGGPTGELFF
TRBV7-2,TRBD1,TRBJ2-3,CASSLTQGVYTDTQYF
TRBV5-1,.,TRBJ2-3,CASSFDGLDTQYF
TRBV5-4,.,TRBJ2-3,CASSPGPSSTDTQYF
TRBV9,.,TRBJ2-7,CASSVDPSSYEQYF
TRBV27,TRBD2,TRBJ2-5,CASSSDLAGEGETQYF
TRBV10-3,TRBD1,TRBJ1-3,CAISPAPVGQGGSGNTIYF
TRBV6-1,TRBD1,TRBJ1-2,CASSVTPPGGRYGYTF
TRBV7-9,.,TRBJ1-2,CASSLGYYGYTF
TRBV7-3,.,TRBJ2-3,CASSLDLTTDTQYF
TRBV6-5,.,TRBJ1-2,CASSLDSDYGYTF
TRBV5-6,TRBD2,TRBJ2-1,CASSVTSGGYLSYNEQFF
TRBV6-6,TRBD2,TRBJ2-5,CASSSIGLGVETQYF
TRBV28,TRBD1,TRBJ1-1,CASRDPGTGKFVNTEAFF
TRBV11-1,.,TRBJ2-3,CASSFNRGTDTQYF
TRBV9,.,TRBJ1-2,CASSPVRGRGAEGYTF
TRBV11-2,TRBD2,TRBJ2-7,CASSLPGTSLGEQYF
TRBV4-2,TRBD1,TRBJ1-2,CASSHPGQADYGYTF
TRBV7-9,TRBD2,TRBJ2-1,CASSSGLAGVDNEQFF
TRBV5-4,TRBD1,TRBJ1-2,CASSLEAGGDYGYTF
TRBV18,.,TRBJ2-3,CASSPRDTNTDTQYF
TRBV5-1,.,TRBJ1-2,CASSLGGHLPNYGYTF
TRBV5-1,TRBD1,TRBJ2-7,CASSRTGQGPYEQYF
TRBV5-1,.,TRBJ2-3,CASSSGGPGDTQYF
TRBV7-9,.,TRBJ1-1,CASTLTAEAFF
TRBV28,TRBD1,TRBJ2-7,CASSATGIYEQYF
TRBV18,.,TRBJ1-6,CASSPARAFNSPLHF
TRBV5-4,TRBD2,TRBJ2-5,CASSLGDLAAGGKTQYF
TRBV6-5,.,TRBJ1-5,CASSYSADQPQHF
TRBV4-2,.,TRBJ2-1,CASSQDSSGRYNEQFF
TRBV7-6,.,TRBJ2-7,CASSSTGATPEQYF
TRBV6-5,TRBD1,TRBJ1-4,CASSWTGVGEKLFF
TRBV10-1,.,TRBJ1-4,CASRRQRLNEKLFF
TRBV9,.,TRBJ2-7,CASSVGQDSYEQYF